Here is one T cell receptor (beta chain) with its context. The antigen remains undetermined. Germline CDR1 and CDR2: SQVTM and ANQGSEA. The CDR3 consists of 13 residues. The V end lost 0 bases, the J end lost 6 bases, and 12 bases lay between the germline ends. The data belong to a study of radiation and T cells in renal cell carcinoma. Study-wide background: Nephrectomy followed 15 Gy stereotactic body radiation by 4 weeks.

Study-level results: In blood, top tumor clones expanded by 2 weeks, shrinking by 4.

Documented time point: blood 2 weeks post-SBRT. Treatment denoted: 15 Gy SBRT to primary tumor, nephrectomy 4 weeks later. Repertoires were generated with immunoSEQ multiplex PCR, while TCRdb's copy carries only in-frame clones and drops some. This repertoire shows about 150,000 clones, over 80% found once; its top ten account for over 10%. The chain carries TRBV29-1 and TRBJ2-7; D call uncertain. The source material was blood, sampled from a patient whose treatment included radiotherapy and nephrectomy. The source of this sequence is a woman aged 45-60 years with renal cell carcinoma. CDR3 in DNA: TGCAGCGTTGAAGAGCGTACCAGCACCGAGCAGTACTTC. Translation: CSVEERTSTEQYF.